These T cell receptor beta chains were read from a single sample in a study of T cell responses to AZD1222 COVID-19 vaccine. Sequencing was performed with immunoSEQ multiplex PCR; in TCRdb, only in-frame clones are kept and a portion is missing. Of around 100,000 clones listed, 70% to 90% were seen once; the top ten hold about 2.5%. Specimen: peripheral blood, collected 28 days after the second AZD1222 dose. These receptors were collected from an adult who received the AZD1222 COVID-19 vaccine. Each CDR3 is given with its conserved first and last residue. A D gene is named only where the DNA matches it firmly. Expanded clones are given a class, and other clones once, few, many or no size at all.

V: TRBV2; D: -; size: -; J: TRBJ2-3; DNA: TGTGCCAGCAGGTGGAGCGGGACAGATACGCAGTATTTT; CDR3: CASRWSGTDTQYF
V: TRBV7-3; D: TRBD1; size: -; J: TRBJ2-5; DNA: TGTGCCAGCAGCTCCCAGGGGGCGCAGGAGACCCAGTACTTC; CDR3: CASSSQGAQETQYF
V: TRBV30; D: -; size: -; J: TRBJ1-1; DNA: TGTGCCTGGAGGGGACTGCTGAACACTGAAGCTTTCTTT; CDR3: CAWRGLLNTEAFF
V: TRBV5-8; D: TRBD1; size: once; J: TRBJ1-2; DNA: TGTGCCAGCAGCTTGGTGGGACAGGGACGCTATGGCTACACCTTC; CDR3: CASSLVGQGRYGYTF
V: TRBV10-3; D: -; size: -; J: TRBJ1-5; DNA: TGTGCCATCGCGGTAGGGGCAGGGTATCAGCCCCAGCATTTT; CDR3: CAIAVGAGYQPQHF
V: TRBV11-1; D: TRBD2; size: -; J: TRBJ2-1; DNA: TGTGCCAGCAGCTTAGCGAGGACTAGTGCACGCAATGAGCAGTTCTTC; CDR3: CASSLARTSARNEQFF
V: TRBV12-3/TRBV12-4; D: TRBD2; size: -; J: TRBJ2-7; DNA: TGTGCCAGCACCGGGACTAGGGGCTACGAGCAGTACTTC; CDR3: CASTGTRGYEQYF
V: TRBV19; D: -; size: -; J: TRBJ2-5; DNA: TGTGCCAGTAGTCACACGGATGTAAAGACCCAGTACTTC; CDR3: CASSHTDVKTQYF
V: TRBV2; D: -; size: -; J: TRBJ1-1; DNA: TGTGCCAGCAGTAGGGTGGTTTCTGGTACTGAAGCTTTCTTT; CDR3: CASSRVVSGTEAFF
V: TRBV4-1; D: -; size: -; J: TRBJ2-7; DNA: TGCGCCAGCAGCCAAAATCATCTCGGGTTGGAAGGGACCAACGAGCAGTACTTC; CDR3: CASSQNHLGLEGTNEQYF
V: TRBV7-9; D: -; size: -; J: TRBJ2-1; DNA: TGTGCCAGCAGCAACAGGAAGGGGTCCTACAATGAGCAGTTCTTC; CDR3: CASSNRKGSYNEQFF
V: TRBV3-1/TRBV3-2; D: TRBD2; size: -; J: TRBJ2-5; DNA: TGTGCCAGCAGCCCTTGGGGCGGGAGATTCCAAGAGACCCAGTACTTC; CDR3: CASSPWGGRFQETQYF
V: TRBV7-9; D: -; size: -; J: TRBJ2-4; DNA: TGTGCCAGCAGCTTGGAGGACGGGATGTACATTCAGTACTTC; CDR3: CASSLEDGMYIQYF